The next 15 T cell receptor beta chains were all read from a single sample in a study of CD8 T cells in cerebrospinal fluid in Alzheimer's disease. TCRdb re-called the 10x single-cell sequencing reads and shows each CDR3 protein once, DNA omitted. The specimen's table records roughly 1,700 distinct CDR3 sequences. Sequences were obtained from cerebrospinal fluid. The receptors stem from a human donor with mild cognitive impairment.

This chain uses TRBV9 with TRBJ2-3; the TRBD2 assignment by TCRdb is unverifiable without DNA. Germline V CDR1 and CDR2: SGDLS, YYNGEE. This CDR3 has 16 amino acids. This CDR3 reads CASSPRSSGGADTQYF. Combining the CDR3 with reference TRBV9 and TRBJ2-3 gives the whole variable domain DSGVTQTPKHLITATGQRVTLRCSPRSGDLSVYWYQQSLDQGLQFLIQYYNGEERAKGNILERFSAQQFPDLHSELNLSSLELGDSALYFCASSPRSSGGADTQYFGPGTRLTVL.

The chain couples TRBV6-6 to TRBJ2-2; absent DNA, TCRdb's TRBD1 call cannot be checked. From germline, CDR1 is MNHNY and CDR2 SVGAGI (reference sequence). The length of the CDR3 is 13 residues. The CDR3 spells CASSYAPTGELFF.

Frequency places this clonotype as medium-sized. J is TRBJ2-7 and V is TRBV2; TCRdb lists TRBD1, though no DNA is available to test this call. CDR3 length: 13 amino acids. Germline V gives CDR1 SNHLY, CDR2 FYNNEI. This CDR3 is CASSLLQGYEQYF.

This clonotype is called medium-sized based on its frequency. The rearrangement uses TRBV9 and TRBJ2-1; checking the TCRdb D call of TRBD1 is not possible without DNA. CDR1 and CDR2 from the germline V gene are SGDLS and YYNGEE. The CDR3 is 18 amino acids. The CDR3 is CASSVATEGGRAYNEQFF.

Its frequency marks this clonotype as medium-sized. CDR3 sequence: CASSASGKLDTQYF. The chain has TRBV9 and TRBJ2-3. The CDR3 runs to 14 residues. From germline, CDR1 is SGDLS and CDR2 YYNGEE.

This clonotype registers medium-sized by frequency. This chain connects TRBV10-1 to TRBJ2-3; TCRdb's D call of TRBD2 is untestable without DNA. Germline V gives CDR1 WNHNN, CDR2 SYGVQD (reference sequence). The CDR3 contains 13 residues. The CDR3 is CASSGPVRDTQYF.

The chain carries TRBV20-1 and TRBJ2-7; checking the TCRdb D call of TRBD1 is not possible without DNA. The length of the CDR3 is 14 residues. Germline CDR1 reads DFQATT; CDR2 reads SNEGSKA (reference sequence). CDR3 amino acids: CSASSRANSYEQYF.

Considering frequency, this clonotype is medium-sized. This chain joins TRBV2 and TRBJ2-1; TCRdb designates TRBD2, a call that cannot be tested without DNA. The CDR3 is 14 amino acids. Germline values: CDR1 SNHLY, CDR2 FYNNEI. This CDR3 reads CASRSGGTSTEQFF.

The rearrangement uses TRBV3-1 and TRBJ2-1. Germline CDR1 is LGHDT and CDR2 is YNNKEL (reference sequence). CDR3 length equals 15 residues. The CDR3 region is CASSQVYGPHNEQFF.

This clonotype shows up as medium-sized by frequency. The gene calls are TRBV9 and TRBJ2-3. Germline V gives CDR1 SGDLS, CDR2 YYNGEE. CDR3 length: 12 amino acids. This CDR3 is CASSWLTDTQYF.

This chain uses TRBV7-2 with TRBJ2-3; TCRdb names TRBD1, which stays unverified in the absence of DNA. This CDR3 contains 15 residues. Germline lookup yields CDR1 SGHTA and CDR2 FQGNSA. The CDR3 loop reads CASSLRAQGGDTQYF.

This clonotype registers medium-sized by frequency. V and J are TRBV28 and TRBJ1-2; the TCRdb D gene call, TRBD1, has no DNA to confirm it. The CDR3 has 15 amino acids. Per germline, CDR1 MDHEN and CDR2 SYDVKM. The chain's CDR3 is CASSLHTKQGNGYTF.

This clonotype is labeled large based on frequency. The rearrangement joins TRBV12-3 or TRBV12-4 to TRBJ1-6; TCRdb proposes TRBD1, but this gene call is untestable without DNA. The CDR3 spans 14 residues. The CDR3 spells CASSLVGGDSPLHF.

V usage is TRBV5-1 and J usage is TRBJ1-1. Germline V CDR1 and CDR2: SGHRS, YFSETQ. The CDR3 totals 12 residues. The CDR3 sequence is CASSPESAEAFF.

Considering frequency, this clonotype is medium-sized. This chain uses TRBV27 with TRBJ2-3. Germline V gene sequence: CDR1 MNHEY, CDR2 SMNVEV (reference sequence). This CDR3 has 15 residues. CDR3 protein: CASSSWDTSTDTQYF.